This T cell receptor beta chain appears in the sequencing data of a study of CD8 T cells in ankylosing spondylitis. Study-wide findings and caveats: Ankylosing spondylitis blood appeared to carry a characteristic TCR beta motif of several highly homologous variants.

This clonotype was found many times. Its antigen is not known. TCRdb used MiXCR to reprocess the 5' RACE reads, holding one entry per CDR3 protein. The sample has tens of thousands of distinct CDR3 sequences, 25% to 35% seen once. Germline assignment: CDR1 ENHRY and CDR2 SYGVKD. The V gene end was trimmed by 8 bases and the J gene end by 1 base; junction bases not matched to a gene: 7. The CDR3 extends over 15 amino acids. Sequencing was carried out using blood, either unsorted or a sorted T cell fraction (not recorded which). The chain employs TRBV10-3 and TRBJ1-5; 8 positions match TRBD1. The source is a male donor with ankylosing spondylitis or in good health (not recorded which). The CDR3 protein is CAISQGDSSNQPQHF. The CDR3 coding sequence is TGTGCCATCTCACAGGGGGACTCGAGCAATCAGCCCCAGCATTTT.